Detailed here is one TCR beta chain. Its specificity is unknown. Blood was collected once per donor into heparin, averaging around 0.11 L. The sample comes from a study of beta chain features in type 1 diabetes. Study at large: On cell yields, gender and age, patients and healthy donors were similar.

Whole-study findings and limits: Shorter TCRB CDR3s, moderately but significantly so, were found in Type 1 diabetes patients in all four CD4+ subsets. Highly expressing activated T cells could be over-counted with a cDNA template.

The study reverse transcribed the entire isolated RNA, so it sequenced expressed TCRB transcripts. The data were produced by immunoSEQ multiplex PCR, yet TCRdb's version contains in-frame clones alone and is incomplete. Found here are 600,000 or so clones, about an eighth of them singletons; the top ten hold roughly 0.04%. Source material: naive CD4+ T cells from blood. This sequence was found in a man aged 18 to 29 with type 1 diabetes.

The CDR3 reads CAISGGSDTQYF. In nucleotides, the CDR3 is TGTGCCATCAGTGGGGGGTCAGATACGCAGTATTTT. The chain joins TRBV10-3 to TRBJ2-3; D may match TRBD1 or TRBD2 (5 bases each). V was pared by 4 bases and J by 4 bases, with 6 bases between. The CDR3 contains 12 residues. Germline lookup yields CDR1 ENHRY and CDR2 SYGVKD.